A selection of T cell receptor beta chains follows, all from one sample in a study of shared clonotypes between healthy human individuals. Repertoires were generated with immunoSEQ multiplex PCR, while TCRdb's copy carries only in-frame clones and drops some. The table lists some 530,000 clones, roughly 80% of them singletons. Material for sequencing was PBMCs. These receptors all come from a woman aged 40 to 55 in good health. Some clones in this sample may be carry-over from other donors' samples. The CDR3 runs from the conserved cysteine through the conserved F or W. Fields, in order: D gene, J gene, clone size, V gene, CDR3 DNA, CDR3 protein. D genes are given only for firm matches. Rows may omit the clone size; those that give it use once, few, many or a size class.

TRBD1	TRBJ1-5	.	TRBV4-1	TGCGCCAGCAGCCAGACAGGGAATCAGCCCCAGCATTTT	CASSQTGNQPQHF
TRBD2	TRBJ2-3	once	TRBV29-1	TGCAGCGTTGAAGATACCGGGACTAGCGGGAGCACAGATACGCAGTATTTT	CSVEDTGTSGSTDTQYF
.	TRBJ2-2	.	TRBV21-1	TGTGCCAGCAGCAAAGAGTCCCTAGCGGGAGGGACCGGGGAGCTGTTTTTT	CASSKESLAGGTGELFF
TRBD1	TRBJ1-1	.	TRBV2	TGTGCCAGCAGTTTCCCGGGACAGGGAGTGCAGAACACTGAAGCTTTCTTT	CASSFPGQGVQNTEAFF
TRBD2	TRBJ2-3	.	TRBV6-5	TGTGCCAGCAGTTGGGGGACTAGCGGGAGCACAGATACGCAGTATTTT	CASSWGTSGSTDTQYF
.	TRBJ2-1	.	TRBV18	TGTGCCGGCTCTAGAGGAGAGCAAGAAGTGCAGTTCTTC	CAGSRGEQEVQFF
TRBD1	TRBJ2-5	once	TRBV9	TGTGCCAGCAGCGTTGGACAGGGACAGGAGACCCAGTACTTC	CASSVGQGQETQYF
TRBD2	TRBJ2-7	few	TRBV19	TGTGCCAGTAGTATCGAACCGGGACTAGTTTTCGAGCAGTACTTC	CASSIEPGLVFEQYF
.	TRBJ2-3	.	TRBV19	TGTGCCAGTAGTATCGGGGAAAAGGCAGATACGCAGTATTTT	CASSIGEKADTQYF
.	TRBJ2-7	.	TRBV5-1	TGCGCCAGCAGCTTGTCCACACGACCCTTCTCCTACGAGCAGTACTTC	CASSLSTRPFSYEQYF
.	TRBJ2-5	.	TRBV6-1	TGTGCCAGCAGTGATACCGGGACCGGCCGAGGATGGGAGACCCAGTACTTC	CASSDTGTGRGWETQYF
.	TRBJ2-7	.	TRBV27	TGTGCCAGCAGTTCCCGGGACGGCCTATTCTTCGCCGAGCAGTACTTC	CASSSRDGLFFAEQYF
.	TRBJ2-5	.	TRBV28	TGTGCCAGCAGAACGGCCCCTCGAGAGACCCAGTACTTC	CASRTAPRETQYF
.	TRBJ2-7	.	TRBV28	TGTGCCGCGGTAAATTACAAGGAGCAGTACTTC	CAAVNYKEQYF
TRBD1	TRBJ1-4	.	TRBV5-1	TGCGCCAGCAGCCCTCCGACAGGGGGAAATGAAAAACTGTTTTTT	CASSPPTGGNEKLFF
.	TRBJ2-7	many	TRBV30	TGTGCCTGGAGCCAACAGGGCTACGAGCAGTACTTC	CAWSQQGYEQYF
TRBD2	TRBJ2-7	.	TRBV30	TGTGCCTGGAGTGGGGGACTAGCGGTCTACGAGCAGTACTTC	CAWSGGLAVYEQYF
TRBD1	TRBJ1-2	.	TRBV19	TGTGCCAGTAGTATGAGAGGGGGCGAGTCTCCCCTGACCTTC	CASSMRGGESPLTF
TRBD2	TRBJ2-1	.	TRBV18	TGTGCCAGCTCACCTATAGCGGGAGAGTACGGTGAGCAGTTCTTC	CASSPIAGEYGEQFF
.	TRBJ2-1	.	TRBV5-6	TGTGCCAGCAGCTATCTCATACGTCGCTCCTACAATGAGCAGTTCTTC	CASSYLIRRSYNEQFF
.	TRBJ1-1	once	TRBV9	TGTGCCAGCAGCAAGACAGGAGGGGTAGCTTTCTTT	CASSKTGGVAFF
.	TRBJ2-3	.	TRBV29-1	TGCAGCGTTCTTGGAGGGGCAGAGGCAGATACGCAGTATTTT	CSVLGGAEADTQYF
.	TRBJ1-1	.	TRBV10-3	TGTGCCATCAGTGAGTCTGCAGGGATGAACACTGAAGCTTTCTTT	CAISESAGMNTEAFF
.	TRBJ1-3	.	TRBV28	TGTGCCAGCAGTCCTCCGGGCTCTGGAAACACCATATATTTT	CASSPPGSGNTIYF
.	TRBJ2-3	.	TRBV4-3	TGCGCCAGCAGCCAAGATTTGGGGGGGCGGGATACGCAGTATTTT	CASSQDLGGRDTQYF
.	TRBJ2-3	.	TRBV11-3	TGTGCCAGCAGCTTAGATCCAAAGGACAGCCGAGTTATATTT	CASSLDPKDSRVIF
.	TRBJ2-4	.	TRBV28	TGTGCCAGTAGGGGACCCGGGGCGACCAAAAACATTCAGTACTTC	CASRGPGATKNIQYF
TRBD2	TRBJ2-3	many	TRBV5-1	TGCGCCAGCAGCTCACTAGCGGGAGGTACAGATACGCAGTATTTT	CASSSLAGGTDTQYF
TRBD1	TRBJ2-3	.	TRBV7-3	TGTGCCAGCAGCCTAACGACAGGGTCCCCCACAGATACGCAGTATTTT	CASSLTTGSPTDTQYF
TRBD1	TRBJ2-7	.	TRBV11-2	TGTGCCAGCAGCCCACGGACACTAACCAGGGGGCCCTACGAGCAGTACTTC	CASSPRTLTRGPYEQYF
TRBD1	TRBJ2-1	medium-sized	TRBV5-1	TGCGCCAGCAGCCCGTACAGGGGGTATACGAATGAGCAGTTCTTC	CASSPYRGYTNEQFF
TRBD2	TRBJ2-3	few	TRBV5-1	TGCGCCAGCAGGCCTACTAGCGGGAGACCCCGGGGCGATACGCAGTATTTT	CASRPTSGRPRGDTQYF
.	TRBJ2-5	.	TRBV9	TGTGCCAGCAGCGCCCAGGGGGGAGAGACCCAGTACTTC	CASSAQGGETQYF
.	TRBJ2-3	many	TRBV6-4	TGTGCCAGCAGTGACAAAGATAGCACAGATACGCAGTATTTT	CASSDKDSTDTQYF
TRBD1	TRBJ2-1	.	TRBV9	TGTGCCAGCAGCGCCAGACAGGGGGCTTACAATGAGCAGTTCTTC	CASSARQGAYNEQFF
.	TRBJ1-5	.	TRBV10-2	TGCGCCAGCAGTTCGAGTCTAAATCAGCCCCAGCATTTT	CASSSSLNQPQHF
TRBD2	TRBJ2-1	.	TRBV5-1	TGCGCCAGCAGCTTGGTACTAGCGGAGAACAATGAGCAGTTCTTC	CASSLVLAENNEQFF
.	TRBJ1-5	once	TRBV7-6	TGTGCCAGCAGCTTATCAGATAATCAGCCCCAGCATTTT	CASSLSDNQPQHF
.	TRBJ1-3	.	TRBV9	TGTGCCAGCAGCGGTCCGGGGAGCTCTGGAAACACCATATATTTT	CASSGPGSSGNTIYF
TRBD1	TRBJ2-7	.	TRBV7-9	TGTGCCAGCAGCGTTGGACAGGGGAGGGCCTCCTACGAGCAGTACTTC	CASSVGQGRASYEQYF
.	TRBJ2-3	.	TRBV5-4	TGTGCCAGCAGCTTTTCCTTCACAGATACGCAGTATTTT	CASSFSFTDTQYF
TRBD1	TRBJ1-3	.	TRBV5-4	TGTGCCAGCAGCTTCGACTCGGGACAGAATGGAAACACCATATATTTT	CASSFDSGQNGNTIYF
.	TRBJ2-1	.	TRBV27	TGTGCCAGCAGGACAGATGGGCAGGAGTACAATGAGCAGTTCTTC	CASRTDGQEYNEQFF
.	TRBJ2-3	.	TRBV7-9	TGTGCCAGCAGCTTTTCGGATACGCAGTATTTT	CASSFSDTQYF
TRBD2	TRBJ2-3	many	TRBV7-9	TGTGCCAGCAGCTTAGCTATCGGGAGGTTGGCAGATACGCAGTATTTT	CASSLAIGRLADTQYF
TRBD2	TRBJ2-5	once	TRBV4-1	TGCGCCAGCAGCCAAAGGAGCGGGAGGACCCAAGAGACCCAGTACTTC	CASSQRSGRTQETQYF
.	TRBJ2-2	.	TRBV7-3	TGTGCCAGCAGCGCCGCGAACACCGGGGAGCTGTTTTTT	CASSAANTGELFF
TRBD2	TRBJ2-2	few	TRBV25-1	TGTGCCAGCAGTGTAGGGCGGGAGGACACCGGGGAGCTGTTTTTT	CASSVGREDTGELFF
TRBD1	TRBJ1-4	.	TRBV28	TGTGCCAGCACCGCTCCCATGGCAGGGGGCGATGAAAAACTGTTTTTT	CASTAPMAGGDEKLFF
TRBD1	TRBJ1-2	.	TRBV5-1	TGCGCCAGCAGCCTATGGACAGGAAACTATGGCTACACCTTC	CASSLWTGNYGYTF
.	TRBJ1-5	.	TRBV19	TGTGCCAGTAGTATAGGTGGAGGGCGGCTGGGTCAGCCCCAGCATTTT	CASSIGGGRLGQPQHF
.	TRBJ1-1	.	TRBV30	TGTGCCTGGAGCCTAAGGGGATTGATGAACACTGAAGCTTTCTTT	CAWSLRGLMNTEAFF
.	TRBJ2-7	.	TRBV28	TGTGCCACCACAGGGACCTTCTACGAGCAGTACTTC	CATTGTFYEQYF